A selection of T cell receptor beta chains follows, all from one sample in a study of T-cell reconstitution after alpha-beta-depleted transplantation in children. Via MiXCR, TCRdb re-called the PCR reads, giving one row per CDR3 protein. There are about 830,000 distinct CDR3 sequences in the sample; 15% to 20% occur only once, and around 4.5% lies in the top ten. Sample: PBMCs, mostly from graft donor cells, taken 360 days after TCRalphabeta/CD19-depleted stem cell transplant. These receptors were obtained from a male patient under 18 who had a stem cell transplant for acute lymphoblastic leukemia, so the T cells may come from the graft donor. CDR3s include the opening cysteine and the closing phenylalanine or tryptophan. A D gene is named only where the DNA matches it firmly. Not every row has a clone size; where given, it reads once, few, many or a size class.

j_call v_call d_call clone_size cdr3_nt cdr3_aa
TRBJ1-1 TRBV5-6 . few TGTGCCAGCAGCGACAGATATATGAACACTGAAGCTTTCTTT CASSDRYMNTEAFF
TRBJ2-7 TRBV19 . . TGTGCCAGTAGTGCTCGCTTAGGACAGACGTCGGGTTCCTACGAGCAGTACTTC CASSARLGQTSGSYEQYF
TRBJ2-7 TRBV27 TRBD1 few TGTGCCAGCAGTTTAGGGGACAGGCCTTACGAGCAGTACTTC CASSLGDRPYEQYF
TRBJ2-7 TRBV10-2 . few TGCGCCAGCGACCGGGGAGGAGGGGCCTACGAGCAGTACTTC CASDRGGGAYEQYF
TRBJ2-4 TRBV20-1 TRBD1 many TGCAGTGCTAGAGATTCGTCAGGGGGCCCCCAATACTTC CSARDSSGGPQYF
TRBJ1-2 TRBV5-6 . few TGTGCCAGCAGCTTGGACGACGGCAGTTATGGCTACACCTTC CASSLDDGSYGYTF
TRBJ2-1 TRBV24-1 TRBD2 . TGTGCCACCAGTGATTTTCCCGGGGGGGTCTCCCCCCCTAATGAGCAGTTCTTC CATSDFPGGVSPPNEQFF
TRBJ2-1 TRBV5-1 TRBD2 many TGCGCCAGCAGCTTGGTTAGCGGGAGTCTGGATGAGCAGTTCTTC CASSLVSGSLDEQFF
TRBJ2-2 TRBV12-3/TRBV12-4 . once TGTGCCAGCAGCCTCGACAGGGTCTGGCGGGAGCCCGGGGAGCTGTTTTTT CASSLDRVWREPGELFF
TRBJ2-7 TRBV6-1 . few TGTGCCAGCACTACATCCTGGGTACGACCGGCGTCCTACGAGCAGTACTTC CASTTSWVRPASYEQYF
TRBJ2-7 TRBV6-2/TRBV6-3 . few TGTGCCAGCACTCCGGTCGGTGCGGGGCCTTACGAGCAGTACTTC CASTPVGAGPYEQYF
TRBJ2-3 TRBV7-8 . . TGTGCCAGCAGTGATGGGTATACGCAGTATTTT CASSDGYTQYF
TRBJ1-2 TRBV20-1 . . TGCAGTGCACAAGCCGTCTATGGCTACACCTTC CSAQAVYGYTF
TRBJ2-3 TRBV28 . many TGTGCCAGCAGTTTCGGATACACAGATACGCAGTATTTT CASSFGYTDTQYF
TRBJ1-4 TRBV7-8 . . TGTGCCAGCAGCTCCTGGACCGAGGCTAATGAAAAACTGTTTTTT CASSSWTEANEKLFF
TRBJ2-7 TRBV7-8 TRBD2 few TGTGCCAGCAGTCCGGGACTAGCGGGGCAATCCTACGAGCAGTACTTC CASSPGLAGQSYEQYF
TRBJ2-1 TRBV7-6 . . TGTGCCAGCAGCTTAAGAGACTGGCCGGTCGGTGAGCAGTTCTTC CASSLRDWPVGEQFF
TRBJ2-6 TRBV24-1 . . TGTGCCACCAGTGATCCAGCCGGGGCCTCTGGGGCCAACGTCCTGACTTTC CATSDPAGASGANVLTF
TRBJ2-1 TRBV3-1 . . TGTGCCAGCAGCCAAGATTCTGCGGCAGGGAACCATGAGCAGTTCTTC CASSQDSAAGNHEQFF
TRBJ1-5 TRBV20-1 . many TGCAGTGCTAGGGGGCCTAATCAGCCCCAGCATTTT CSARGPNQPQHF
TRBJ2-7 TRBV6-4 TRBD2 few TGTGCCAGCAGTGACTCGGGACTAGCTAGCGACGAGCAGTACTTC CASSDSGLASDEQYF
TRBJ2-3 TRBV9 . once TGTGCCAACAGCGGGCGCGACAGTCGGTGGACAGATACGCAGTATTTT CANSGRDSRWTDTQYF
TRBJ2-1 TRBV18 TRBD2 few TGTGCCAGCTCACCACCGAGCGGGAGGATTTTCGATGAGCAGTTCTTC CASSPPSGRIFDEQFF
TRBJ2-1 TRBV20-1 . . TGCAGTGCTAGAGATGATTCCGGAGACTCTGGTGAGCAGTTCTTC CSARDDSGDSGEQFF
TRBJ2-1 TRBV7-9 . . TGTGCCAGCAGCCTCGCGGCCCTACAATTCGAGCAGTTCTTC CASSLAALQFEQFF
TRBJ1-5 TRBV29-1 . few TGCAGCGTTGGGGGGGGTATGAGCAATCAGCCCCAGCATTTT CSVGGGMSNQPQHF
TRBJ2-1 TRBV15 . few TGTGCCACCAGCAAAAAGGCGGGTGGGTTTGAGCAGTTCTTC CATSKKAGGFEQFF
TRBJ2-3 TRBV5-1 . few TGCGCCAGCAGCCTCCAGTATACGGGCACAGATACGCAGTATTTT CASSLQYTGTDTQYF
TRBJ2-5 TRBV7-9 TRBD2 . TGTGCCAGCAGCTTAGGGATAGCGGGAGGACAACAAGAGACCCAGTACTTC CASSLGIAGGQQETQYF
TRBJ2-1 TRBV29-1 TRBD2 . TGCAGCGTTGAAGATCTTGCGGGGGAGGCCTACAATGAGCAGTTCTTC CSVEDLAGEAYNEQFF
TRBJ2-7 TRBV7-6 TRBD2 few TGTGCCAGCAGCTTAGGAGGGAATAGCGGGGGGGGAGAGCAGTACTTC CASSLGGNSGGGEQYF
TRBJ2-3 TRBV5-1 . many TGCGCCAGCAGCTTGGACCAGTACACAGATACGCAGTATTTT CASSLDQYTDTQYF
TRBJ2-1 TRBV27 . . TGTGCCAGCAGTTTATTGCGAGAGTACAATGAGCAGTTCTTC CASSLLREYNEQFF
TRBJ2-7 TRBV20-1 TRBD2 . TGCAGTGCTAGAGGACTAGCGGGAGACTACGAGCAGTACTTC CSARGLAGDYEQYF
TRBJ2-7 TRBV27 TRBD2 . TGTGCCAGCGGACTAGCGGGAGTACCCCACGAGCAGTACTTC CASGLAGVPHEQYF
TRBJ1-4 TRBV18 . . TGTGCCAGCTCACCGTCGAATGAAAAACTGTTTTTT CASSPSNEKLFF
TRBJ2-5 TRBV5-1 TRBD2 . TGCGCCAGCAGCCGTGGACTAGCGGGAGGGCCTTGGGAGACCCAGTACTTC CASSRGLAGGPWETQYF
TRBJ2-3 TRBV29-1 . . TGCAGCGTTGTCCCCCTGGACCGAGCGGCAGATACGCAGTATTTT CSVVPLDRAADTQYF
TRBJ2-1 TRBV9 TRBD2 many TGTGCCAGCAGCGCCCAGGGGCTAGCGGGAGTAACGAAGAATGAGCAGTTCTTC CASSAQGLAGVTKNEQFF
TRBJ2-7 TRBV5-5 TRBD2 few TGTGCCAGCAGCCACATATCCGCGGGAGACACCTACGAGCAGTACTTC CASSHISAGDTYEQYF
TRBJ1-4 TRBV12-3/TRBV12-4 . few TGTGCCAGCAGTTTACGGGAGGGAACTAATGAAAAACTGTTTTTT CASSLREGTNEKLFF
TRBJ1-5 TRBV5-6 . few TGTGCCAGCAGCTTAAAGTTGTATAGCAATCAGCCCCAGCATTTT CASSLKLYSNQPQHF
TRBJ2-7 TRBV5-5 . . TGTGCCAGCATCTTGCTCGGAACCTACGAGCAGTACTTC CASILLGTYEQYF
TRBJ2-7 TRBV24-1 TRBD2 many TGTGCCACCAGCCGGGGAGGGGAGCAGTACTTC CATSRGGEQYF
TRBJ2-3 TRBV24-1 . few TGTGCCACCAGTGATGCCGCCAAGGTTAGCACAGATACGCAGTATTTT CATSDAAKVSTDTQYF
TRBJ1-4 TRBV5-1 TRBD1 . TGCGCCAGTCGGACAGGGGCTTCAACTAATGAAAAACTGTTTTTT CASRTGASTNEKLFF
TRBJ2-7 TRBV20-1 TRBD2 few TGCAGTGCTAGAGGAGGCGGGGCCGGGGGGTTCTACGAGCAGTACTTC CSARGGGAGGFYEQYF
TRBJ2-3 TRBV14 . few TGTGCCAGCAGCCATCGGGTGGTCGGCACAGATACGCAGTATTTT CASSHRVVGTDTQYF
TRBJ2-4 TRBV7-6 . . TGTGCCAGCAGCTTAACCGGGCCAGTGGACATTCAGTACTTC CASSLTGPVDIQYF
TRBJ2-1 TRBV3-1 . many TGTGCCAGCAGCCAAGGGCTTCTAGGCGGGTCCTACAATGAGCAGTTCTTC CASSQGLLGGSYNEQFF
TRBJ2-2 TRBV2 . few TGTGCCAGCAGTGTTCGAGCTTTCGGGGAGCTGTTTTTT CASSVRAFGELFF
TRBJ2-7 TRBV18 TRBD1 . TGTGCCAGCGGGGACAGGAAGGACTACGAGCAGTACTTC CASGDRKDYEQYF
TRBJ2-7 TRBV15 . few TGTGCCACCAGAGAGGATGCGTGGGATTCTTCTCAGGGCGAGCAGTACTTC CATREDAWDSSQGEQYF
TRBJ2-7 TRBV4-1 . many TGCGCCAGCAGCCAAGATCCGCCCCCTTACGAGCAGTACTTC CASSQDPPPYEQYF
TRBJ2-3 TRBV7-2 TRBD2 . TGTGCCAGCAGCTCCCTGGGTTTAGCGGGGATCACAGATACGCAGTATTTT CASSSLGLAGITDTQYF
TRBJ2-1 TRBV4-1 . many TGCGCCAGCAGCCAAGCCCAACAGGGTAGGGATGAGCAGTTCTTC CASSQAQQGRDEQFF
TRBJ2-1 TRBV5-1 . few TGCGCCAGCAGCTTGAACGCTGGCTACAATGAGCAGTTCTTC CASSLNAGYNEQFF
TRBJ2-1 TRBV27 . many TGTGCCAGCAGTTTAGATGGGGCCAACTACTTAAATGAGCAGTTCTTC CASSLDGANYLNEQFF
TRBJ2-3 TRBV29-1 . . TGCAGCGTGAGTGGGCGCAGCACAGATACGCAGTATTTT CSVSGRSTDTQYF
TRBJ2-7 TRBV4-1 TRBD1 . TGCGCCAGCAGCCGACAACCCGGGACAGGCTCCTACGAGCAGTACTTC CASSRQPGTGSYEQYF